This entry features one TCR beta chain sequence. Its antigen remains unidentified. CDR1 SGHTA and CDR2 FQGNSA come from the germline V gene. This CDR3 is 13 amino acids long. V lost 5 bases and J lost 6, with 11 bases in between. The data derive from a study of OX40 agonist ivuxolimab in advanced cancers. Study conclusions and caveats: A proportion of nonresponders additionally exhibited low normalized T-cell clonal expansion. On average, a greater number of expanded clones characterised CD8+ T cells relative to CD4+.

Assay: immunoSEQ multiplex PCR; the TCRdb copy retains only in-frame clones and omits some. The sample holds 65,000 to 85,000 clones, around 93% seen once. The specimen comprised CD4+ or CD8+ T cells sorted from blood, sampled in a trial of the OX40 agonist ivuxolimab. This TCR came from an adult with an advanced solid tumor such as melanoma, head and neck, liver or kidney cancer. The gene calls are TRBV7-2 and TRBJ2-1; D unresolved. CDR3: CASSISLVNEQFF. The CDR3 DNA follows: TGTGCCAGCAGCATTAGTTTAGTCAATGAGCAGTTCTTC.